The 29 T cell receptor beta chains given below trace back to one sample, sequenced in a study of T-cell reconstitution after alpha-beta-depleted transplantation in children. TCRbeta library preparation incorporated unique molecular identifiers. TCRdb re-derived calls from the PCR reads in MiXCR, one entry per CDR3 protein. Among about 590,000 distinct CDR3 sequences listed, 10% to 15% were seen once. The source material was PBMCs, mostly from graft donor cells, sampled 360 days after TCRalphabeta/CD19-depleted stem cell transplant. These receptors came from a male patient aged 5 to 17 who had a stem cell transplant for acute myeloid leukemia, so the T cells may come from the graft donor.

This clonotype was counted ten times or more. The chain is built from TRBV20-1 and TRBJ1-2; 9 bases agree with TRBD1. Unmatched junction bases numbered 6, after V lost 1 base and J lost 0 bases. Germline loops: CDR1 DFQATT, CDR2 SNEGSKA (reference sequence). The CDR3 covers 16 residues. The CDR3, as DNA: TGCAGTGCTAGAGGGATTGGGGACAGGGCTAACTATGGCTACACCTTC. Translation: CSARGIGDRANYGYTF.

The chain combines TRBV29-1 with TRBJ2-1; the D gene is possibly TRBD1 (7 bases). This CDR3 is 18 amino acids long. V was pared by 7 bases and J by 2 bases, with 27 bases between. The germline gives CDR1 SQVTM, CDR2 ANQGSEA. In DNA form, the CDR3 reads TGCAGCGCTGTTGGGAGCAGGGGGGATTTGAGTGCCTACAATGAGCAGTTCTTC. Protein product: CSAVGSRGDLSAYNEQFF.

The V call is TRBV4-3, the J call TRBJ2-2; 8 bases align to TRBD1. The CDR3 is 18 residues long. Trimming removed 4 bases from V and 0 bases from J; junction bases left unmatched: 10. Germline V lookup: CDR1 LGHNA, CDR2 YSLEER. The CDR3 region is CASSPKGQAAANTGELFF. DNA of the CDR3: TGCGCCAGCAGCCCTAAGGGACAGGCCGCAGCGAACACCGGGGAGCTGTTTTTT.

This clonotype was counted only a few times. This chain uses TRBV12-3 or TRBV12-4 with TRBJ2-3; D is undetermined. Trimming removed 6 bases at V and 2 bases at J, with 18 bases between. CDR3 length equals 16 residues. CDR3 protein: CASSPPRMAPTDTQYF. The CDR3 DNA follows: TGTGCCAGCAGCCCCCCTCGGATGGCCCCCACAGATACGCAGTATTTT.

This clonotype has a handful of counts. The chain recombines TRBV3-1 with TRBJ2-3, with a possible D match to TRBD2 (5 bases). Germline lookup yields CDR1 LGHDT and CDR2 YNNKEL (reference sequence). The CDR3 consists of 15 residues. Trimming took off 1 base at V and 1 base at J, with 9 bases between the two ends. CDR3 nucleotides: TGTGCCAGCAGCCAAGCTAGCTTTGGCACAGATACGCAGTATTTT. Its protein product is CASSQASFGTDTQYF.

This clonotype occurred a few times. The V gene is TRBV9, the J gene TRBJ2-5; D may be TRBD2 (5 bases). V gave up 2 bases and J gave up 2 bases, with 13 bases separating them. The length of the CDR3 is 15 residues. Per the germline V gene, CDR1 is SGDLS and CDR2 is YYNGEE. CDR3 nucleotides: TGTGCCAGCAGCGTGAGGGAATCTCTGCAAGAGACCCAGTACTTC. It specifies CASSVRESLQETQYF.

The gene calls are TRBV5-1 and TRBJ2-2, with 8 bases identical to TRBD2. This CDR3 region has 15 residues. Germline CDR1 and CDR2: SGHRS and YFSETQ. Trimming took 4 bases from V and 1 from J; bases not matched to a gene: 3. The CDR3 protein is CASSPGLVNTGELFF. CDR3 bases: TGCGCCAGCAGCCCGGGACTAGTGAACACCGGGGAGCTGTTTTTT.

This clonotype was found a few times. The genes are TRBV28 and TRBJ1-6; 8 nucleotides match TRBD1. The CDR3 consists of 15 residues. The V segment lost 5 bases and the J segment 7 bases; nucleotides outside the gene matches: 7. Per germline, CDR1 MDHEN and CDR2 SYDVKM. The CDR3 coding sequence is TGTGCCAGCAGTCAGACAGGGGCCCCAAATTCACCCCTCCACTTT. This translates into CASSQTGAPNSPLHF.

The table lists this clonotype with a count of one. A much larger clone lies one base from this, so it may be a read error. The J gene is TRBJ2-1, the V gene TRBV5-5; 8 positions match TRBD2. The CDR3 runs 14 residues. With 4 bases clipped from V and 9 bases from J, the junction kept 9 bases outside the gene matches. Germline CDR1 SGHKS, CDR2 YYEKEE (reference sequence). This CDR3 is CASSPGLGVFEQFF. CDR3 nucleotide sequence: TGTGCCAGCAGCCCGGGACTAGGCGTTTTTGAGCAGTTCTTC.

The chain uses TRBV28 and TRBJ1-6; no clear D gene. The CDR3 is made up of 14 amino acids. CDR1 MDHEN and CDR2 SYDVKM come from the germline V gene. V lost 6 bases and J lost 3, with 9 bases in between. The CDR3 nucleotides read TGTGCCAGCAGCACAGCAGGCTATAATTCACCCCTCCACTTT. Its translation is CASSTAGYNSPLHF.

This clonotype was observed at least ten times. The V and J genes are TRBV9 and TRBJ1-6; D ambiguous. The length of the CDR3 is 15 residues. Germline V lookup: CDR1 SGDLS, CDR2 YYNGEE. V lost 4 bases, J lost 7 bases, and 15 bases lay in between. The CDR3: CASSLTGGPNSPLHF. For the CDR3, the DNA is TGTGCCAGCAGCCTGACGGGAGGGCCAAATTCACCCCTCCACTTT.

The chain links TRBV3-1 to TRBJ1-1, with TRBD1 identical over 7 bases. Germline CDR1 LGHDT, CDR2 YNNKEL (reference sequence). The length of the CDR3 is 14 residues. Germline trimming cut 2 bases from V and 4 bases from J; bases unmatched to any gene: 4. DNA of the CDR3: TGTGCCAGCAGCCAACAGGGGGGTAGCACTGAAGCTTTCTTT. Translated, it gives CASSQQGGSTEAFF. The complete variable domain, with remaining parts taken from reference TRBV3-1 and TRBJ1-1, reads DTAVSQTPKYLVTQMGNDKSIKCEQNLGHDTMYWYKQDSKKFLKIMFSYNNKELIINETVPNRFSPKSPDKAHLNLHINSLELGDSAVYFCASSQQGGSTEAFFGQGTRLTVV.

A remark on this clonotype: A junction end diverges from the germline sequence, so it may reflect a read error. The rearrangement joins TRBV29-1 to TRBJ1-5, with a tentative D call TRBD1 (5 bases). The CDR3 runs to 16 residues. Germline V lookup: CDR1 SQVTM, CDR2 ANQGSEA. CDR3 DNA: TGCGGCGTTGACCCCTCCACAGGAGATAGCAATCAGCCCCAGCATTTT. It yields the protein CGVDPSTGDSNQPQHF.

This clonotype has just a few counts. V and J are TRBV20-1 and TRBJ2-7; 15 bases align to TRBD2. This CDR3 is 18 amino acids long. With 0 bases clipped from V and 7 bases from J, the junction kept 13 bases outside the gene matches. Germline lookup yields CDR1 DFQATT and CDR2 SNEGSKA (reference sequence). The CDR3 protein is CSARDHGGLAGGPGEQYF. The CDR3, as DNA: TGCAGTGCTAGAGATCATGGCGGACTAGCGGGAGGGCCGGGGGAGCAGTACTTC.

This clonotype was recorded a few times. CDR3 sequence: CASSLGLPGVGNEQFF. CDR3 nucleotides: TGTGCCAGCAGCTTAGGACTGCCAGGAGTGGGCAATGAGCAGTTCTTC. The rearrangement uses TRBV7-3 and TRBJ2-1; D is perhaps TRBD2 (5 bases). This CDR3 is built from 16 residues. Trimming shortened V by 2 bases and J by 6 bases, and 17 bases separated the two germline ends. The V gene's germline CDR1 is SGHTA and CDR2 FQGTGA.

This clonotype was seen many times. This chain connects TRBV5-1 to TRBJ2-1; 9 bases align to TRBD2. The CDR3 runs 15 residues. The V segment lost 2 bases and the J segment 15 bases; nucleotides outside the gene matches: 15. Germline CDR1 is SGHRS and CDR2 is YFSETQ. CDR3 nucleotide sequence: TGCGCCAGCAGCTTCGAGGAAGGTAGCGGGAGAAACCGGTTCTTC. Amino acid sequence: CASSFEEGSGRNRFF.

V and J are TRBV20-1 and TRBJ2-2; D gene unclear. Per germline, CDR1 DFQATT and CDR2 SNEGSKA (reference sequence). The CDR3 contains 13 residues. Trimming took 4 bases from V and 6 from J, leaving 12 bases between them. The CDR3 spells CSAIRTVPGELFF. The CDR3 DNA follows: TGCAGTGCTATTAGGACGGTCCCCGGGGAGCTGTTTTTT.

This clonotype was recorded a few times. This chain's CDR3 is CASSPRGRLAGGLIYEQYF. Here the CDR3 DNA reads TGTGCCAGCAGTCCCAGGGGCAGACTAGCGGGAGGTCTTATCTACGAGCAGTACTTC. The chain carries TRBV28 and TRBJ2-7; TRBD2 aligns across 13 bases. This CDR3 is 19 amino acids long. Trimming cost V 5 bases and J 3 bases; bases outside gene matches: 16. Looked up from germline, CDR1 is MDHEN and CDR2 is SYDVKM.

The genes are TRBV6-2 or TRBV6-3 and TRBJ2-6; 13 nucleotides match TRBD2. Germline CDR1 MNHEY, CDR2 SVGEGT. V lost 2 bases and J lost 2; bases outside the gene matches: 9. The CDR3 consists of 20 residues. CDR3 in DNA: TGTGCCAGCAGTTACGGTGGACTGGGACTAGCGGGACCTGGGGCCAACGTCCTGACTTTC. Its protein is CASSYGGLGLAGPGANVLTF.

J is TRBJ1-2 and V is TRBV5-1; 8 bases are a match to TRBD1. With 4 bases clipped from V and 0 bases from J, the junction kept 5 bases outside the gene matches. Looked up from germline, CDR1 is SGHRS and CDR2 is YFSETQ. CDR3 length equals 15 residues. The CDR3 DNA reads as TGCGCCAGCAGCCCGGACAGGGATTCTAACTATGGCTACACCTTC. It specifies CASSPDRDSNYGYTF.

The chain links TRBV4-3 to TRBJ2-3, with 8 bases identical to TRBD2. The CDR3 covers 17 residues. CDR1 LGHNA and CDR2 YSLEER come from the germline V gene. V trimming: 4 bases; J trimming: 2 bases; junction bases outside the gene matches: 11. CDR3 sequence reads: CASSRSSSGVVTDTQYF. DNA of the CDR3: TGCGCCAGCAGCCGATCGAGTAGCGGGGTCGTCACAGATACGCAGTATTTT.

This clonotype turned up a few times. The chain combines TRBV20-1 with TRBJ2-7, with 10 bases that match TRBD2. This CDR3 comprises 14 residues. The junction had 5 bases not matched to a gene; V was cut back by 3 bases and J by 3 bases. CDR1 is DFQATT, CDR2 SNEGSKA, per germline (reference sequence). The CDR3 region has the DNA TGCAGTGCTAGGGACCCTAGCGGGAGCTACGAGCAGTACTTC. Amino acid sequence: CSARDPSGSYEQYF.

This clonotype was detected ten times or more. V is TRBV29-1 and J is TRBJ2-2, with D possibly being TRBD2 (6 bases). The CDR3 extends over 15 amino acids. Germline V gene lookup returns CDR1 SQVTM and CDR2 ANQGSEA. V shed 4 bases and J shed 2 bases, with 14 bases lying between them. The chain's CDR3 is CSVGPSAYNTGELFF. The CDR3 DNA sequence: TGCAGCGTTGGGCCTAGCGCCTATAACACCGGGGAGCTGTTTTTT.

This clonotype has just a few counts. The rearrangement uses TRBV20-1 and TRBJ2-7, with TRBD1 matching over 7 bases. After removal of 1 base from V and 5 bases from J, the junction contained 11 bases not matched to a gene. This CDR3 comprises 15 residues. Per the germline V gene, CDR1 is DFQATT and CDR2 is SNEGSKA (reference sequence). The CDR3 coding sequence is TGCAGTGCTAGAGGGGCAGGGGGTATATCGAACGAGCAGTACTTC. Protein sequence: CSARGAGGISNEQYF.

This clonotype has a handful of counts. The rearrangement links TRBV12-3 or TRBV12-4 to TRBJ1-2; D might be TRBD1 (6 bases). V dropped 5 bases and J dropped 2 bases, with 18 bases sitting between them. CDR3 length: 16 residues. The DNA for the CDR3 is TGTGCCAGCAGTCCGTCCGGGACAACTGTCAACTATGGCTACACCTTC. It yields the protein CASSPSGTTVNYGYTF.

This clonotype has ten or more counts. V usage is TRBV7-9 and J usage is TRBJ2-7, with D unclear. Per germline, CDR1 SEHNR and CDR2 FQNEAQ (reference sequence). Deletions cut 5 bases from V and 5 bases from J, with 10 bases between. The CDR3 runs to 12 residues. The CDR3 protein is CASSPLSDEQYF. The CDR3 DNA sequence: TGTGCCAGCAGCCCCCTATCGGACGAGCAGTACTTC.

This clonotype was seen a handful of times. The genes are TRBV12-3 or TRBV12-4 and TRBJ1-5; weak D call: TRBD1 (5 bases). V was shortened by 1 base and J by 6 bases, with 13 bases between the two germline ends. This CDR3 spans 15 amino acids. CDR3 sequence reads: CASSLEFGGGQPQHF. CDR3 sequence (DNA): TGTGCCAGCAGTTTAGAGTTCGGGGGGGGTCAGCCCCAGCATTTT.

There are a few counts of this clonotype. V gene TRBV28 combines with J gene TRBJ2-7; 12 nucleotides line up with TRBD2. CDR3 size: 16 residues. V was clipped by 2 bases and J by 3 bases; unmatched bases: 5. Looked up from germline, CDR1 is MDHEN and CDR2 is SYDVKM. CDR3 sequence reads: CASSLVGTSGFYEQYF. The CDR3, as DNA: TGTGCCAGCAGTTTAGTTGGGACTAGCGGGTTCTACGAGCAGTACTTC.

CDR3 sequence reads: CSVEEDNSDMQQYF. CDR3 in DNA: TGCAGCGTTGAAGAGGACAACTCCGACATGCAGCAGTACTTC. The chain has TRBV29-1 and TRBJ2-7; possibly TRBD1 for D (5 bases). The V end lost 0 bases, the J end lost 8 bases, and 17 bases lay between the germline ends. The CDR3 sequence is 14 residues long. Germline CDR1 and CDR2: SQVTM and ANQGSEA.